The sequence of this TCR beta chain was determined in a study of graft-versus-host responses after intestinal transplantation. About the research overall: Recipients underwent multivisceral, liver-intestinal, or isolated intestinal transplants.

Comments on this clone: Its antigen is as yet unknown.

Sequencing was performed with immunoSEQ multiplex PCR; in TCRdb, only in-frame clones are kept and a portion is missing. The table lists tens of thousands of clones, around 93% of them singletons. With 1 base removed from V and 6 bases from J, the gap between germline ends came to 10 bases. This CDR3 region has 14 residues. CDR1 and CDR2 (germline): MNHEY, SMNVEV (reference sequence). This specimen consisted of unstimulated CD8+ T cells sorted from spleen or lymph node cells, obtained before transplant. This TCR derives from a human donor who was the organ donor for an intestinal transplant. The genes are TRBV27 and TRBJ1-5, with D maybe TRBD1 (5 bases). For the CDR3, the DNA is TGTGCCAGCAGTTTATGGGGGGAGGCTCAGCCCCAGCATTTT. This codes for CASSLWGEAQPQHF.